This entry lists 25 T cell receptor beta chains sequenced from one sample in a study of blood T cell repertoires in COVID-19. Method: immunoSEQ multiplex PCR; TCRdb's copy keeps in-frame clones and lacks some. This sample has over 95,000 clones, with approximately 89% found just once. Sample: peripheral blood. The receptor source for this set is a woman aged 55-75 years with COVID-19, enrolled during active disease.

This chain connects TRBV18 to TRBJ2-1; D call uncertain. This CDR3 has 13 amino acids. Germline CDR1 is KGHSH and CDR2 is LQKENI. The V end lost 8 bases, the J end lost 1 base, and 9 bases lay between the germline ends. CDR3 amino acids: CASRSPSYNEQFF. CDR3 nucleotides: TGTGCCAGCAGAAGCCCATCCTACAATGAGCAGTTCTTC.

The CDR3 protein is CSVEDLRQEFYGYTF. As DNA, the CDR3 is TGCAGCGTTGAAGATCTTCGACAGGAGTTCTATGGCTACACCTTC. The V call is TRBV29-1, the J call TRBJ1-2, with a possible D match to TRBD1 (6 bases). This CDR3 comprises 15 residues. Trimming removed 0 bases from V and 4 bases from J, with 15 bases in between. Germline loops: CDR1 SQVTM, CDR2 ANQGSEA.

This clone showed up just a few times. The genes are TRBV29-1 and TRBJ1-2, with a tentative D call TRBD1 (5 bases). Germline V gene lookup returns CDR1 SQVTM and CDR2 ANQGSEA. The CDR3 consists of 13 residues. Trimming took 3 bases from V and 1 from J, leaving 9 bases between them. The CDR3 bases are TGCAGCGTTGATCAGGGTTTTAACTATGGCTACACCTTC. As protein: CSVDQGFNYGYTF.

V usage is TRBV13 and J usage is TRBJ1-2, with TRBD1 matching 12 bases. CDR3 length: 16 amino acids. Per germline, CDR1 PRHDT and CDR2 FYEKMQ (reference sequence). The V segment lost 4 bases and the J segment 5 bases; nucleotides outside the gene matches: 8. CDR3 coding DNA: TGTGCCAGCAGCTCCCAGGGACAGGGGGCTGTTTATGGCTACACCTTC. It codes for CASSSQGQGAVYGYTF.

The chain recombines TRBV6-5 with TRBJ1-2; maybe TRBD1 (5 bases). Germline V gene data show CDR1 as MNHEY and CDR2 as SVGAGI. The V and J ends lost 6 bases and 4 bases respectively, with 18 bases between them. The CDR3 is 15 residues long. The CDR3 DNA follows: TGTGCCAGCAGACCCGACGTGGGGGGAGGCTATGGCTACACCTTC. This codes for CASRPDVGGGYGYTF.

In this sample, this clone turned up a few times. The chain combines TRBV11-2 with TRBJ2-5; a weak D match, TRBD2 (5 bases). CDR3 length equals 12 residues. V lost 3 bases, J lost 5 bases, and 7 bases lay in between. The germline V gene encodes CDR1 SGHAT and CDR2 FQNNGV. CDR3 in amino acids: CASSLTGETQYF. The CDR3 DNA reads as TGTGCCAGCAGCTTGACGGGGGAGACCCAGTACTTC.

V gene TRBV24-1 combines with J gene TRBJ2-1; 14 positions match TRBD2. This CDR3 spans 16 amino acids. The germline V gene encodes CDR1 KGHDR and CDR2 SFDVKD. Losses at the gene ends were 4 bases for V and 9 bases for J; bases not matched to a gene: 7. For the CDR3, the DNA is TGTGCCACCAGTGACGGACTAGCGGGGGGAATGGGTGAGCAGTTCTTC. Translating gives CATSDGLAGGMGEQFF.

The chain links TRBV6-4 to TRBJ2-7; 11 bases fit TRBD1. Per the germline V gene, CDR1 is MRHNA and CDR2 is SNTAGT. J lost 6 bases, V lost 6 bases, and 4 bases had no gene match. CDR3 length equals 13 residues. CDR3 protein: CASSRTGGAEQYF. The CDR3 coding sequence is TGTGCCAGCAGCAGGACAGGGGGCGCCGAGCAGTACTTC.

V and J are TRBV2 and TRBJ1-6; D is possibly TRBD1 (6 bases). Germline CDR1 and CDR2: SNHLY and FYNNEI. The V end lost 6 bases, the J end lost 10 bases, and 16 bases lay between the germline ends. This CDR3 region has 14 residues. CDR3 loop: CASRRTVLSSPLHF. In nucleotides, the CDR3 is TGTGCCAGCAGGAGGACAGTACTCTCGTCACCCCTCCACTTT.

This clone has a single count. The chain combines TRBV9 with TRBJ1-1, with TRBD1 matching over 8 bases. Germline trimming cut 0 bases from V and 0 bases from J; bases unmatched to any gene: 7. From germline, CDR1 is SGDLS and CDR2 YYNGEE. The CDR3 sequence is 17 residues long. CDR3 sequence reads: CASSVASGTGLNTEAFF. The CDR3 DNA reads as TGTGCCAGCAGCGTAGCTAGCGGGACAGGTTTGAACACTGAAGCTTTCTTT.

This clone turned up a few times. The gene calls are TRBV29-1 and TRBJ2-7, with 12 nucleotides matching TRBD1. The CDR3 has 12 amino acids. Trimming at V came to 6 bases and at J to 5 bases, leaving 2 bases not matched to a gene. Germline CDR1 SQVTM, CDR2 ANQGSEA. DNA for the CDR3: TGCAGCGTAGGGACAGGGGGCGACGAGCAGTACTTC. Protein sequence: CSVGTGGDEQYF.

This sequence joins TRBV4-2 and TRBJ2-2; TRBD1 aligns across 9 bases. The V gene's germline CDR1 is LGHNA and CDR2 YNFKEQ. Germline trimming cut 10 bases from V and 4 bases from J; bases unmatched to any gene: 4. This CDR3 contains 13 residues. The CDR3 region is CATRTGVTGELFF. The CDR3 bases are TGTGCCACCCGGACAGGGGTCACCGGGGAGCTGTTTTTT.

V and J are TRBV5-1 and TRBJ1-2; TRBD1 aligns across 7 bases. The CDR3 runs to 14 residues. The J segment lost 2 bases and the V segment lost 4 bases, leaving 5 bases of the junction unmatched. Per the germline V gene, CDR1 is SGHRS and CDR2 is YFSETQ. Here the CDR3 reads CASSLDRVNYGYTF. The CDR3 DNA is TGCGCCAGCAGCCTCGACAGGGTAAACTATGGCTACACCTTC.

Only one count was recorded for this clone. This chain uses TRBV19 with TRBJ1-2, with D possibly matching TRBD1 (6 bases). Germline loops: CDR1 LNHDA, CDR2 SQIVND (reference sequence). The V gene lost 3 bases and the J gene lost 0 bases, with 20 bases spanning the gap. The CDR3 contains 18 residues. The CDR3 sequence is CASSIRHRVALANYGYTF. The CDR3 nucleotides are TGTGCCAGTAGTATTCGGCACAGGGTGGCCTTGGCTAACTATGGCTACACCTTC.

The rearrangement joins TRBV18 to TRBJ1-1; D is undetermined. V was cut by 3 bases and J by 3 bases, with 11 bases left in between. Germline V gene lookup returns CDR1 KGHSH and CDR2 LQKENI. The CDR3 totals 14 residues. CDR3 region: CASSPVNGDTEAFF. CDR3 DNA sequence: TGTGCCAGCTCACCCGTAAATGGAGACACTGAAGCTTTCTTT.

The chain is built from TRBV27 and TRBJ2-3; D remains unclear. Per germline, CDR1 MNHEY and CDR2 SMNVEV (reference sequence). This CDR3 comprises 15 residues. V lost 0 bases, J lost 3 bases, and 10 bases lay in between. The CDR3 DNA follows: TGTGCCAGCAGTTTATCGACCGGGTTTACAGATACGCAGTATTTT. Its protein product is CASSLSTGFTDTQYF.

This rearrangement joins TRBV3-1 (or the pseudogene TRBV3-2) to TRBJ2-2; D is ambiguous. Germline values: CDR1 LGHDT, CDR2 YNNKEL (reference sequence). V gave up 4 bases and J gave up 6 bases, with 15 bases separating them. The CDR3 sequence is 15 residues long. DNA for the CDR3: TGTGCCAGCAGCCTCGCGGTAGAGGCGGCCGGGGAGCTGTTTTTT. Translating it yields CASSLAVEAAGELFF.

The rearrangement uses TRBV5-4 and TRBJ2-3, with unresolved D. V was trimmed by 2 bases and J by 0 bases, leaving 13 bases between them. Germline V gene lookup returns CDR1 SGHNT and CDR2 YYREEE (reference sequence). The CDR3 totals 16 residues. CDR3 bases: TGTGCCAGCAGCTTTGCAGGCCGATCTAGCACAGATACGCAGTATTTT. This encodes CASSFAGRSSTDTQYF. The full variable domain, completed using reference TRBV5-4 and TRBJ2-3, is ETGVTQSPTHLIKTRGQQVTLRCSSQSGHNTVSWYQQALGQGPQFIFQYYREEENGRGNFPPRFSGLQFPNYSSELNVNALELDDSALYLCASSFAGRSSTDTQYFGPGTRLTVL.

DNA for the CDR3: TGTGCCAGCAGCCTACAGGGTGGAGAGACCCAGTACTTC. This encodes CASSLQGGETQYF. This chain joins TRBV6-2 or TRBV6-3 and TRBJ2-5, with D possibly being TRBD1 (6 bases). This CDR3 is built from 13 residues. Germline V gives CDR1 MNHEY, CDR2 SVGEGT. V was pared by 6 bases and J by 4 bases, with 12 bases between.

The V and J genes are TRBV6-5 and TRBJ1-1, with D tentatively TRBD1 (5 bases). Trimming took off 2 bases at V and 3 bases at J, with 10 bases between the two ends. The length of the CDR3 is 14 residues. CDR1 is MNHEY, CDR2 SVGAGI, per germline. For the CDR3, the DNA is TGTGCCAGCAGTTACGCAGGGCCCCACACTGAAGCTTTCTTT. Translating it yields CASSYAGPHTEAFF.

V and J are TRBV2 and TRBJ1-2, with D maybe TRBD1 (6 bases). The CDR3 consists of 14 residues. The germline CDR1 and CDR2 sequences are SNHLY and FYNNEI. Between the trimmed V and J ends, which lost 1 base and 7 bases, there was a span of 13 bases. CDR3 loop: CASSEDRDGVGYTF. In nucleotides, the CDR3 is TGTGCCAGCAGTGAAGACAGGGACGGCGTTGGCTACACCTTC.

V and J are TRBV5-4 and TRBJ2-3, with 9 bases identical to TRBD2. The junction had 9 bases not matched to a gene; V was cut back by 6 bases and J by 1 base. Germline values: CDR1 SGHNT, CDR2 YYREEE (reference sequence). The CDR3 spans 16 residues. DNA of the CDR3: TGTGCCAGCACCTGGACCAGCGGGGGGCGCACAGATACGCAGTATTTT. Translated, it gives CASTWTSGGRTDTQYF.

This chain joins TRBV6-5 and TRBJ1-4, with D possibly matching TRBD1 (6 bases). The CDR3 runs to 13 residues. Trimming took 6 bases from V and 11 from J, leaving 16 bases between them. The germline V gene encodes CDR1 MNHEY and CDR2 SVGAGI. CDR3 sequence: CASRTPTGTKLFF. CDR3 in DNA: TGTGCCAGCAGAACCCCGACAGGCACGAAACTGTTTTTT.

The V call is TRBV6-5, the J call TRBJ1-2; possible D gene TRBD1, 6 bases. V was cut by 5 bases and J by 3 bases, with 10 bases left in between. CDR1 is MNHEY and CDR2 is SVGAGI in the germline V gene. CDR3 length: 13 amino acids. The CDR3 sequence: CASSQGMDYGYTF. The CDR3 DNA follows: TGTGCCAGCAGTCAGGGGATGGACTATGGCTACACCTTC.

This clone was picked up one time. The rearrangement links TRBV11-2 to TRBJ2-3; D remains unclear. The CDR3 runs to 12 residues. V dropped 0 bases and J dropped 7 bases, with 5 bases sitting between them. Germline V gene sequence: CDR1 SGHAT, CDR2 FQNNGV. The CDR3, as DNA: TGTGCCAGCAGCTTAGATATAAATACGCAGTATTTT. This sequence encodes CASSLDINTQYF.